These T cell receptor beta chains were read from a single sample in a study of T cell changes during pregnancy in multiple sclerosis. Sequencing was performed with immunoSEQ multiplex PCR; in TCRdb, only in-frame clones are kept and a portion is missing. The sample consists of under 30,000 clones, roughly nine tenths of them appearing once. The specimen comprised CD8+ T cells from peripheral blood mononuclear cells, sampled in the second trimester of pregnancy. The source is a female donor with multiple sclerosis, enrolled in a pregnancy study. The CDR3 runs from the conserved cysteine through the conserved F or W. The D gene is left open where the match is weak. Clone size is stated in some rows and not others, as once, few, many or a class when expanded.

v_call	j_call	clone_size	d_call	cdr3_aa	cdr3_nt
TRBV9	TRBJ1-1	few	.	CASSLDSGTEAFF	TGTGCCAGCAGCCTGGACAGCGGTACTGAAGCTTTCTTT
TRBV19	TRBJ1-6	.	.	CASSLGTGTNSPLHF	TGTGCCAGTAGCCTTGGTACAGGTACTAATTCACCCCTCCACTTT
TRBV6-4	TRBJ1-6	.	.	CASSDGSSGANSPLHF	TGTGCCAGCAGTGACGGCTCCTCAGGGGCAAATTCACCCCTCCACTTT
TRBV18	TRBJ2-3	.	TRBD1	CASSPQRQGRGVTDTQYF	TGTGCCAGCTCACCCCAAAGACAGGGCAGGGGTGTCACAGATACGCAGTATTTT
TRBV28	TRBJ1-1	once	.	CASSLWGGGNTEAFF	TGTGCCAGCAGTTTATGGGGAGGCGGGAACACTGAAGCTTTCTTT
TRBV7-9	TRBJ2-3	once	.	CASSFPRGPSTDTQYF	TGTGCCAGCAGCTTCCCCAGGGGCCCGAGCACAGATACGCAGTATTTT
TRBV6-5	TRBJ2-2	.	.	CASSYSWNTGELFF	TGTGCCAGCAGTTACTCCTGGAACACCGGGGAGCTGTTTTTT
TRBV11-2	TRBJ2-5	.	TRBD1	CASSLGRQGTLQETQYF	TGTGCCAGCAGCTTAGGGCGACAGGGGACCCTCCAAGAGACCCAGTACTTC
TRBV7-2	TRBJ2-1	.	.	CASGGDSWYYNEQFF	TGTGCCAGCGGAGGGGACTCCTGGTATTACAATGAGCAGTTCTTC
TRBV9	TRBJ1-3	.	.	CASSDAQDSVGNTIYF	TGTGCCAGCAGCGACGCCCAGGACAGCGTTGGAAACACCATATATTTT
TRBV27	TRBJ2-3	.	.	CASSLDGGDTQYF	TGTGCCAGCAGTTTAGACGGGGGTGATACGCAGTATTTT
TRBV7-3	TRBJ2-1	.	.	CASSLSEAVSYNEQFF	TGTGCCAGCAGCTTATCGGAAGCGGTCTCCTACAATGAGCAGTTCTTC
TRBV20-1	TRBJ2-1	.	.	CSAQDYNEQFF	TGCAGTGCTCAGGATTACAATGAGCAGTTCTTC
TRBV29-1	TRBJ2-7	.	TRBD1	CSVETGALYEQYF	TGCAGCGTTGAAACAGGGGCCCTCTACGAGCAGTACTTC
TRBV9	TRBJ1-2	.	.	CASSADRGGYGYTF	TGTGCCAGCAGCGCGGACCGGGGGGGCTATGGCTACACCTTC
TRBV30	TRBJ1-1	.	TRBD1	CAWGQGLNTEAFF	TGTGCCTGGGGACAGGGACTGAACACTGAAGCTTTCTTT
TRBV7-2	TRBJ2-7	once	.	CASSSLPGRESYEQYF	TGTGCCAGCAGCTCTCTCCCAGGCCGGGAAAGCTACGAGCAGTACTTC
TRBV27	TRBJ1-1	.	.	CASSLRSGEAFF	TGTGCCAGCAGTTTACGGAGTGGTGAAGCTTTCTTT
TRBV7-8	TRBJ2-7	.	.	CASSLEGGGGSYEQYF	TGTGCCAGCAGCTTAGAAGGGGGGGGCGGGTCCTACGAGCAGTACTTC
TRBV7-9	TRBJ2-7	.	.	CASSFSVSYEQYF	TGTGCCAGCAGCTTCTCAGTTTCCTACGAGCAGTACTTC
TRBV6-4	TRBJ2-3	few	TRBD2	CASSEAGGTDTQYF	TGTGCCAGCAGTGAAGCGGGGGGCACAGATACGCAGTATTTT
TRBV7-9	TRBJ2-5	.	.	CASSSTEEETQYF	TGTGCCAGCAGCTCAACAGAAGAAGAGACCCAGTACTTC
TRBV7-9	TRBJ1-2	.	TRBD1	CASSSEPGQGVTF	TGTGCCAGCAGTTCCGAACCGGGACAGGGTGTCACCTTC
TRBV5-1	TRBJ2-5	.	TRBD2	CASSLEGLAGQETQYF	TGCGCCAGCAGCTTGGAAGGGCTAGCGGGCCAAGAGACCCAGTACTTC
TRBV30	TRBJ1-1	.	.	CAWMSQGGTEAFF	TGTGCCTGGATGTCCCAGGGCGGCACTGAAGCTTTCTTT
TRBV5-4	TRBJ2-1	.	TRBD1	CASSAPGTVDNEQFF	TGTGCCAGCAGCGCCCCCGGGACAGTAGACAATGAGCAGTTCTTC
TRBV5-6	TRBJ2-7	.	.	CASSLGRQGHEQYF	TGTGCCAGCAGCCTTGGACGGCAGGGCCACGAGCAGTACTTC
TRBV6-6	TRBJ2-7	few	.	CASSYSWGPYEQYF	TGTGCCAGCAGTTACTCGTGGGGCCCATACGAGCAGTACTTC
TRBV11-1	TRBJ1-1	once	TRBD1	CASSYGQGENTEAFF	TGTGCCAGCAGCTATGGACAGGGGGAGAACACTGAAGCTTTCTTT
TRBV11-2	TRBJ2-3	.	.	CASSLGGGADTQYF	TGTGCCAGCAGCTTAGGTGGCGGGGCAGATACGCAGTATTTT
TRBV7-3	TRBJ2-3	.	TRBD2	CASSLIAGGSTDTQYF	TGTGCCAGCAGCTTAATAGCGGGGGGGAGCACAGATACGCAGTATTTT
TRBV4-3	TRBJ2-5	.	TRBD2	CASSRIGGGEQETQYF	TGCGCCAGCAGCCGTATCGGCGGGGGTGAACAAGAGACCCAGTACTTC
TRBV9	TRBJ1-1	.	.	CASSPGTPEAFF	TGTGCCAGCAGCCCGGGGACACCTGAAGCTTTCTTT
TRBV11-2	TRBJ2-2	.	TRBD2	CASSKLAGDTGELFF	TGTGCCAGCAGCAAACTAGCGGGAGACACCGGGGAGCTGTTTTTT
TRBV19	TRBJ2-7	.	TRBD1	CASSARRDSPFYEQYF	TGTGCCAGTAGTGCCCGACGGGACAGTCCGTTCTACGAGCAGTACTTC
TRBV9	TRBJ2-3	.	TRBD1	CASSVGTGVSDTQYF	TGTGCCAGCAGCGTAGGGACAGGGGTTTCAGATACGCAGTATTTT
TRBV7-8	TRBJ2-3	.	TRBD2	CASSLGGLAITDTQYF	TGTGCCAGCAGCTTGGGGGGACTAGCGATCACAGATACGCAGTATTTT
TRBV7-2	TRBJ2-5	once	TRBD2	CASSLVAGGLLETQYF	TGTGCCAGCAGCTTAGTCGCGGGAGGCCTCCTGGAGACCCAGTACTTC
TRBV10-3	TRBJ2-5	.	TRBD1	CAIRAPGQEETQYF	TGTGCCATCAGGGCACCGGGACAGGAAGAGACCCAGTACTTC
TRBV7-9	TRBJ1-3	.	.	CASSTDPNLTGNTIYF	TGTGCCAGCAGCACAGACCCGAATTTGACGGGAAACACCATATATTTT
TRBV7-3	TRBJ2-3	.	TRBD2	CASSGGTSGTDTQYF	TGTGCCAGCAGCGGAGGGACTAGCGGCACAGATACGCAGTATTTT
TRBV2	TRBJ2-7	.	TRBD1	CARRKGQGSGEQYF	TGTGCCAGACGAAAAGGACAGGGTTCGGGCGAGCAGTACTTC
TRBV5-1	TRBJ2-5	.	.	CASSPSTPQETQYF	TGCGCCAGCAGCCCCTCGACTCCCCAAGAGACCCAGTACTTC
TRBV19	TRBJ1-5	.	TRBD1	CASSPSPGQQPQHF	TGTGCCAGTAGTCCAAGTCCGGGACAGCAGCCCCAGCATTTT
TRBV4-2	TRBJ2-1	.	.	CASSQETAYNEQFF	TGTGCCAGCAGCCAAGAGACTGCATACAATGAGCAGTTCTTC
TRBV6-5	TRBJ1-2	once	.	CASSNQQGNYGYTF	TGTGCCAGCAGTAACCAACAGGGTAACTATGGCTACACCTTC
TRBV6-1	TRBJ2-1	few	TRBD1	CAGGQGAYNEQFF	TGTGCCGGAGGACAGGGGGCCTACAATGAGCAGTTCTTC
TRBV2	TRBJ1-1	medium-sized	.	CASSEEAGRRNWEAFF	TGTGCCAGCAGTGAAGAGGCAGGGAGGAGAAATTGGGAAGCTTTCTTT
TRBV27	TRBJ2-1	.	TRBD2	CASSFRVSGNNEQFF	TGTGCCAGCAGTTTTCGGGTTAGCGGGAACAATGAGCAGTTCTTC
TRBV10-3	TRBJ2-3	once	TRBD1	CAIRTTPGQGAEDTQYF	TGTGCCATCAGGACAACACCGGGACAGGGGGCCGAAGATACGCAGTATTTT
TRBV5-1	TRBJ2-5	.	.	CASSDEGPGEQYF	TGCGCCAGCAGCGATGAGGGCCCTGGGGAGCAGTACTTC